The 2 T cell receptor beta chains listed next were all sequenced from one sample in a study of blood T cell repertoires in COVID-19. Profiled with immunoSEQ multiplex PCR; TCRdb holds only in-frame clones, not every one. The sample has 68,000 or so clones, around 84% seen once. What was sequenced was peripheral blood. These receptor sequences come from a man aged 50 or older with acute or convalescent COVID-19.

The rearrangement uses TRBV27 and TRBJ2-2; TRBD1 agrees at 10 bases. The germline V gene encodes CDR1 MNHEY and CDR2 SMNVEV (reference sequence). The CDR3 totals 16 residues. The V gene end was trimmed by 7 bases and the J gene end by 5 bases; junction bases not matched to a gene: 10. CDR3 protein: CASTDRGILFTGELFF. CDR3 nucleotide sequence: TGTGCCAGCACGGACAGGGGGATACTGTTTACCGGGGAGCTGTTTTTT.

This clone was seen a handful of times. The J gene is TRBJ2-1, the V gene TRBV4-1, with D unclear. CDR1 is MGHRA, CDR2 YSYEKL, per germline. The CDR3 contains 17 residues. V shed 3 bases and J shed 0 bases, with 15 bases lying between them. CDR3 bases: TGCGCCAGCAGCCAGGTGATTACCCCGGGCTCCTACAATGAGCAGTTCTTC. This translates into CASSQVITPGSYNEQFF.